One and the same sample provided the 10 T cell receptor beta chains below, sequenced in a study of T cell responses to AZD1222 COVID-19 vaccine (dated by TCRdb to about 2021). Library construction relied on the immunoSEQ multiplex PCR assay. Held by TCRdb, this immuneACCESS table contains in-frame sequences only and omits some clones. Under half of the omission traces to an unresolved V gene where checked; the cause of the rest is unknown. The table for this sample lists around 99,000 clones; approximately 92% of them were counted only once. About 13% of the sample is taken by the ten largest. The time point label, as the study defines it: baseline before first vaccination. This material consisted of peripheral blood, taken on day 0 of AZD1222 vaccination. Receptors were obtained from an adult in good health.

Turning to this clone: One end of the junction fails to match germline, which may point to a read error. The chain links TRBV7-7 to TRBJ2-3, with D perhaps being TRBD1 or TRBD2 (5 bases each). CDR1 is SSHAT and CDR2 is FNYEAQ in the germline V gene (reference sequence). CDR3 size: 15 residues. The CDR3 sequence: CASSLGTGSTDTQYF. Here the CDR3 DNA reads TGTGCTAGCAGCTTAGGGACGGGGAGCACAGATACGCAGTATTTT.

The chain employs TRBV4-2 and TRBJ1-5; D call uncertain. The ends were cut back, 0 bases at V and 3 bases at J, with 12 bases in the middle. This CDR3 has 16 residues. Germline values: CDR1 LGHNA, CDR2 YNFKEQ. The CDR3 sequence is CASSQEFRRPNQPQHF. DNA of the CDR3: TGTGCCAGCAGCCAAGAATTTCGCCGACCCAATCAGCCCCAGCATTTT.

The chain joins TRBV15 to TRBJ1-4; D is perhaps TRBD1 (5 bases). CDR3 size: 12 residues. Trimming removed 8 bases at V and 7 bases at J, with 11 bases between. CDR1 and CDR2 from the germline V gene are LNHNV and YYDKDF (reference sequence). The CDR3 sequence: CATVRVGEKLFF. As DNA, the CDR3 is TGTGCCACCGTCAGGGTTGGTGAAAAACTGTTTTTT.

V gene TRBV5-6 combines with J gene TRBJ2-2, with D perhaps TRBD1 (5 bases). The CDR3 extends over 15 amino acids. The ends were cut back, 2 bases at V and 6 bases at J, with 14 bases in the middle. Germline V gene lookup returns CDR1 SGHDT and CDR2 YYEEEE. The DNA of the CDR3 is TGTGCCAGCAGCTTAATTCAGGGTAGGGCCGGGGAGCTGTTTTTT. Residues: CASSLIQGRAGELFF.

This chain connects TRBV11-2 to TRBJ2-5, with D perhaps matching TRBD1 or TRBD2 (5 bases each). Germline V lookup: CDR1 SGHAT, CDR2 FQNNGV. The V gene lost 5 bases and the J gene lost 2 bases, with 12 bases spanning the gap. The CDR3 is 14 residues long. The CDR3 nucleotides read TGTGCCAGCAGCGGGACCGGGGTTCAAGAGACCCAGTACTTC. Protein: CASSGTGVQETQYF.

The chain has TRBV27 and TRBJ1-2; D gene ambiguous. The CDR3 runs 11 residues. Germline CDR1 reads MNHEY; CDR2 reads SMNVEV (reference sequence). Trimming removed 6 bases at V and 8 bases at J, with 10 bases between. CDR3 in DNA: TGTGCCAGCAGAGGGCTGAGAGGCTACACCTTC. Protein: CASRGLRGYTF.

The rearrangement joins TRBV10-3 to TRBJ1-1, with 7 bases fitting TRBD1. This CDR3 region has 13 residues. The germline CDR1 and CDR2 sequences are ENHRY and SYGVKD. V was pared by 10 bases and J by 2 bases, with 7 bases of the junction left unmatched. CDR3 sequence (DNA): TGTGCCACCAGACAGGGACTTAACACTGAAGCTTTCTTT. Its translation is CATRQGLNTEAFF.

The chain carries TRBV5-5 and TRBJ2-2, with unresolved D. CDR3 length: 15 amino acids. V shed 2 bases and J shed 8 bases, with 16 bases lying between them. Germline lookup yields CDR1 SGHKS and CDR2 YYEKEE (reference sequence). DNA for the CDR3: TGTGCCAGCAGCTTCAATGCGGCGTTTTCGGGGGAGCTGTTTTTT. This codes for CASSFNAAFSGELFF.

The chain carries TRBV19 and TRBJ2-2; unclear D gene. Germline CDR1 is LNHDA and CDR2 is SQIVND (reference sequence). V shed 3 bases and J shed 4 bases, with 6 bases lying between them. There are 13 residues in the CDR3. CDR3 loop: CASSIGSTGELFF. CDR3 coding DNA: TGTGCCAGTAGTATCGGGTCCACCGGGGAGCTGTTTTTT.

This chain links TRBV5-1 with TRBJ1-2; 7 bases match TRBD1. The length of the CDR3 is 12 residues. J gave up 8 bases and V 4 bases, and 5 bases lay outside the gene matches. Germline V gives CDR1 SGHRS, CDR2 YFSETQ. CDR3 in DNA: TGCGCCAGCAGCACGACAGGGAACGGCTACACCTTC. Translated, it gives CASSTTGNGYTF.